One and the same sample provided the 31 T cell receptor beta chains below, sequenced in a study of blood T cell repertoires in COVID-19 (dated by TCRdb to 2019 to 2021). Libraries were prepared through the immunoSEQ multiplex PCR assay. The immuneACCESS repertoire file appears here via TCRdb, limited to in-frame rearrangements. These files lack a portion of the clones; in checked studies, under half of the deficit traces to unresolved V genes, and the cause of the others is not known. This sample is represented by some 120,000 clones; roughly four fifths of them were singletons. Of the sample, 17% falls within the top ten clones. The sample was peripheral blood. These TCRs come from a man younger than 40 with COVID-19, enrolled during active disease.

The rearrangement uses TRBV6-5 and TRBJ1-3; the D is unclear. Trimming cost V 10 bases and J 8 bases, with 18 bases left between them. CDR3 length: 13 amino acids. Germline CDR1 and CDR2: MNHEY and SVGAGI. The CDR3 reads CATTDFERDTIYF. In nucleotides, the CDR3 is TGTGCCACCACGGACTTCGAACGGGACACCATATATTTT.

CDR3 nucleotides: TGTGCCAGCAGCGACAGGGTTAACACTGAAGCTTTCTTT. This sequence encodes CASSDRVNTEAFF. The chain carries TRBV27 and TRBJ1-1, with TRBD1 matching over 7 bases. The V and J ends lost 6 bases and 2 bases, in that order; junction bases with no gene match: 3. Germline CDR1 is MNHEY and CDR2 is SMNVEV (reference sequence). The CDR3 consists of 13 residues.

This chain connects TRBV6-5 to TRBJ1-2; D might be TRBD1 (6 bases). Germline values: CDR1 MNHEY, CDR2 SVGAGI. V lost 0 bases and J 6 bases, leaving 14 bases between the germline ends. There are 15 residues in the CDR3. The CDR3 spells CASSYSSGRGDGYTF. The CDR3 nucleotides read TGTGCCAGCAGTTACTCCTCGGGCAGGGGCGATGGCTACACCTTC.

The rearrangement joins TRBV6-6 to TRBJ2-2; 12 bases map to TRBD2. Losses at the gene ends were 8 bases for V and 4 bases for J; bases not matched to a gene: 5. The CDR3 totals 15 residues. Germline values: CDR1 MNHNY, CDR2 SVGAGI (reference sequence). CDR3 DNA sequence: TGTGCCAGCCTCCGGACTAGCGGGGTCACCGGGGAGCTGTTTTTT. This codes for CASLRTSGVTGELFF.

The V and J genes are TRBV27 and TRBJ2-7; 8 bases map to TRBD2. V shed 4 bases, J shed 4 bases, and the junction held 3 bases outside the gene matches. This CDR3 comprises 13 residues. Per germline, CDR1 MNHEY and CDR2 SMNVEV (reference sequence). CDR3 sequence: CASSYSGVYEQYF. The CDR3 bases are TGTGCCAGCAGTTATAGCGGGGTTTACGAGCAGTACTTC.

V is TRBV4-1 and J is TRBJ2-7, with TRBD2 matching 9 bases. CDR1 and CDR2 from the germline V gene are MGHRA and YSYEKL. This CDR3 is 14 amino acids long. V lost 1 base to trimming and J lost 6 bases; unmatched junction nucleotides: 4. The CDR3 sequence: CASSQGLAGTEQYF. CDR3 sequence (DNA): TGCGCCAGCAGCCAAGGGCTAGCGGGGACCGAGCAGTACTTC.

The CDR3, as DNA: TGTGCCAGTAGTATAGTGCGAGGGGAGCAGTACTTC. It translates to CASSIVRGEQYF. V and J are TRBV19 and TRBJ2-7, with D possibly TRBD2 on 5 matching bases. This CDR3 has 12 residues. The V gene's germline CDR1 is LNHDA and CDR2 SQIVND (reference sequence). V was cut by 1 base and J by 7 bases, with 8 bases left in between.

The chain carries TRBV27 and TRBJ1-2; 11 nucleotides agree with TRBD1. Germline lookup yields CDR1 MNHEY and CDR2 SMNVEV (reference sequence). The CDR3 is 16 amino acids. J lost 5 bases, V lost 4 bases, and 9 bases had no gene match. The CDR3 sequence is CASSSLGQGAGYGYTF. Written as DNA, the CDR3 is TGTGCCAGCAGTTCCTTAGGACAGGGGGCGGGTTATGGCTACACCTTC.

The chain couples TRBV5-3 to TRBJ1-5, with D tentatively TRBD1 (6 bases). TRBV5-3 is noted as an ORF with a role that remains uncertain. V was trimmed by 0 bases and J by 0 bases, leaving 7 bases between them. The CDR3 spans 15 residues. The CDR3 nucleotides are TGTGCCAGAAGCTTGGGGACAGCTAGCAATCAGCCCCAGCATTTT. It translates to CARSLGTASNQPQHF.

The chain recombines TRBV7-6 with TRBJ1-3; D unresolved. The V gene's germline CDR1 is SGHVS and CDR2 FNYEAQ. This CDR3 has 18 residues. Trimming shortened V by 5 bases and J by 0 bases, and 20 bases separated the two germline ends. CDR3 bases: TGTGCCAGCAGCCTTAACCGCTGGACTCCTAGCTCTGGAAACACCATATATTTT. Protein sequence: CASSLNRWTPSSGNTIYF.

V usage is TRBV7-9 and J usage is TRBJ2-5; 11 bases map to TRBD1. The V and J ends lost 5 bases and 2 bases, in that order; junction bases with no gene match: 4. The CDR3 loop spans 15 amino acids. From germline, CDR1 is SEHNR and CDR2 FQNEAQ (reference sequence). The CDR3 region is CASSRGTGGQETQYF. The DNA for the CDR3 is TGTGCCAGCAGCCGAGGGACAGGGGGACAAGAGACCCAGTACTTC.

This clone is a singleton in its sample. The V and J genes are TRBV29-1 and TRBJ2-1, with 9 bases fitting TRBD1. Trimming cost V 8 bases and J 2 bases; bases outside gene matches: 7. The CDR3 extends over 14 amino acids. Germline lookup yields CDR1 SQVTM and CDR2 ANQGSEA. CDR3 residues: CSHQGQGAYNEQFF. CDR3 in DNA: TGCAGCCACCAGGGACAGGGAGCCTACAATGAGCAGTTCTTC.

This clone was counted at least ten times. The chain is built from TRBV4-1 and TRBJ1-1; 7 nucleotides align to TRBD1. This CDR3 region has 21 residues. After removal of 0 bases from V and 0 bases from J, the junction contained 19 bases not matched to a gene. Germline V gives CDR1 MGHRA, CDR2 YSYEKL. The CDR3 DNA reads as TGCGCCAGCAGCCAAGATCCCCCCCTTGGACAGGCAGGCCTTATGAACACTGAAGCTTTCTTT. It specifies CASSQDPPLGQAGLMNTEAFF.

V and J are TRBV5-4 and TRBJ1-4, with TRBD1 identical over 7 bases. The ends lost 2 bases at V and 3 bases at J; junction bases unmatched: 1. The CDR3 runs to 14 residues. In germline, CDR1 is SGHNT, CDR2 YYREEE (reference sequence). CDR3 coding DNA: TGTGCCAGCAGCTTTGACAGGGCTAATGAAAAACTGTTTTTT. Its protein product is CASSFDRANEKLFF. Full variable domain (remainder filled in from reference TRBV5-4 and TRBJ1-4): ETGVTQSPTHLIKTRGQQVTLRCSSQSGHNTVSWYQQALGQGPQFIFQYYREEENGRGNFPPRFSGLQFPNYSSELNVNALELDDSALYLCASSFDRANEKLFFGSGTQLSVL.

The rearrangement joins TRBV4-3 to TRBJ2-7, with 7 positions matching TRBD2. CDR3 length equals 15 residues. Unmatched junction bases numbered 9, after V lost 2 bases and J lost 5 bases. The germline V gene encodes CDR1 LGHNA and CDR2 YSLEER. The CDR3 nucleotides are TGCGCCAGCAGCCAACGCGGGGGAGGGGACCACGAGCAGTACTTC. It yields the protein CASSQRGGGDHEQYF.

The CDR3 sequence: CASSLRQYYNEQFF. The CDR3 coding sequence is TGTGCCAGCAGCTTGCGGCAATACTACAATGAGCAGTTCTTC. The rearrangement joins TRBV13 to TRBJ2-1; unclear D gene. The germline gives CDR1 PRHDT, CDR2 FYEKMQ (reference sequence). CDR3 length: 14 amino acids. V shed 3 bases and J shed 3 bases, with 9 bases lying between them.

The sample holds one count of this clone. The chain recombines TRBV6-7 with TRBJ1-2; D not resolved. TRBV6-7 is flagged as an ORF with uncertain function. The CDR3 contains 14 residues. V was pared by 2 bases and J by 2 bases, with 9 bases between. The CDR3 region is CASSYARCNYGYTF. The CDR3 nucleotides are TGTGCCAGCAGTTACGCTAGGTGCAACTATGGCTACACCTTC.

This CDR3 is CSVEAGTDTQYF. The CDR3 bases are TGCAGCGTTGAAGCAGGCACAGATACGCAGTATTTT. The V and J genes are TRBV29-1 and TRBJ2-3; D not resolved. This CDR3 spans 12 amino acids. The V gene's germline CDR1 is SQVTM and CDR2 ANQGSEA. Deletions cut 1 base from V and 1 base from J, with 3 bases between.

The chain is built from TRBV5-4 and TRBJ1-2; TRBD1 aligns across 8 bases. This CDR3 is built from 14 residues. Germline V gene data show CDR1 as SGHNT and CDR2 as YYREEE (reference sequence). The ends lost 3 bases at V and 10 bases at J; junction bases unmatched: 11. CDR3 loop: CASSSLGGQGTYTF. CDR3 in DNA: TGTGCCAGCAGCTCCCTCGGCGGACAGGGAACCTACACCTTC. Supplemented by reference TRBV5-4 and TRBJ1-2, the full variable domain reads ETGVTQSPTHLIKTRGQQVTLRCSSQSGHNTVSWYQQALGQGPQFIFQYYREEENGRGNFPPRFSGLQFPNYSSELNVNALELDDSALYLCASSSLGGQGTYTFGSGTRLTVV.

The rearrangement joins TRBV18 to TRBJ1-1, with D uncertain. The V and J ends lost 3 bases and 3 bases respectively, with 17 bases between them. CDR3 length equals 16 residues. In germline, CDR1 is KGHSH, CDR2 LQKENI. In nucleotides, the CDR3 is TGTGCCAGCTCACCGTTAGAGGGCGCGATCCACACTGAAGCTTTCTTT. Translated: CASSPLEGAIHTEAFF.

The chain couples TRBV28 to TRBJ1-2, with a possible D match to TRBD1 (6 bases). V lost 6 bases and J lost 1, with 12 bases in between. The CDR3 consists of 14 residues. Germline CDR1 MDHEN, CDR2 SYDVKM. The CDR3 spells CASSLTGFNYGYTF. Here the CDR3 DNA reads TGTGCCAGCAGCTTGACAGGCTTTAACTATGGCTACACCTTC.

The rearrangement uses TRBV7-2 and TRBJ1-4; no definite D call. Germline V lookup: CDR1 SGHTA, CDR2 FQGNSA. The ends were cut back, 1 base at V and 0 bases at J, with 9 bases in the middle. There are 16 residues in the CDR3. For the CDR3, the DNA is TGTGCCAGCAGCTTAGTGTGGGCATCAACTAATGAAAAACTGTTTTTT. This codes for CASSLVWASTNEKLFF.

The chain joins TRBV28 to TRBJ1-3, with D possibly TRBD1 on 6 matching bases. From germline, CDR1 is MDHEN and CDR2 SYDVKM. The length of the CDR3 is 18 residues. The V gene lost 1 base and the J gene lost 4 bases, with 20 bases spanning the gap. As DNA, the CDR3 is TGTGCCAGCAGTTTATTATCTACAGGGCCACTTATAGGAAACACCATATATTTT. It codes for CASSLLSTGPLIGNTIYF.

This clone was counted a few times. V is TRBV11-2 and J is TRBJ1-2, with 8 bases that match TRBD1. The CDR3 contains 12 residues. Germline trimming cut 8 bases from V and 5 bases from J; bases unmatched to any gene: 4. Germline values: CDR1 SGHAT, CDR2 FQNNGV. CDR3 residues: CASRQGKYGYTF. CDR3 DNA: TGTGCCAGCCGACAGGGGAAATATGGCTACACCTTC.

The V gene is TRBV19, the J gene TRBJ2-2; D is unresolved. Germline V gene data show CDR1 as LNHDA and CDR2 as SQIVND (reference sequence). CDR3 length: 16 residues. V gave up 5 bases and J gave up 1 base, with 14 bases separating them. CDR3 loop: CASSPSYRVNTGELFF. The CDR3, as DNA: TGTGCCAGTAGTCCAAGCTACCGGGTGAACACCGGGGAGCTGTTTTTT.

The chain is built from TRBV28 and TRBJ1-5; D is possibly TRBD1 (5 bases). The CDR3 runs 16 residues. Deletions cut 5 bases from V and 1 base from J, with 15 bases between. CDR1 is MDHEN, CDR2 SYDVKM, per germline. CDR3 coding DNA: TGTGCCAGCAGTCTCCGGGCAGGGTTCAGCAATCAGCCCCAGCATTTT. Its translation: CASSLRAGFSNQPQHF.

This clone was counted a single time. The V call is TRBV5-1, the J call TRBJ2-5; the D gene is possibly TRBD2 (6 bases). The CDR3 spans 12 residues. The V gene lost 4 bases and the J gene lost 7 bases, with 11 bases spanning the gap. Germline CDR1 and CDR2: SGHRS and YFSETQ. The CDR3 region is CASSVQGGTQYF. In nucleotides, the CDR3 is TGCGCCAGCAGCGTCCAGGGAGGGACCCAGTACTTC.

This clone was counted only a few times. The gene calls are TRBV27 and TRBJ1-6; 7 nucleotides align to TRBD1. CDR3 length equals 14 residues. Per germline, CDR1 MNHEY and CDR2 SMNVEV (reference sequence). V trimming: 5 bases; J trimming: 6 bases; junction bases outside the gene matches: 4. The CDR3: CASSDRVFNSPLHF. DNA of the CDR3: TGTGCCAGCAGTGACAGGGTTTTTAATTCACCCCTCCACTTT.

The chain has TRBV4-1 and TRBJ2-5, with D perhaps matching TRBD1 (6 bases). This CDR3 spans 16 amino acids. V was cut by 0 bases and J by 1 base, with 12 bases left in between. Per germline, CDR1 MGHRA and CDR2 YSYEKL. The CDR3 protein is CASSQENLGGQETQYF. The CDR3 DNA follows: TGCGCCAGCAGCCAAGAAAATCTAGGGGGCCAAGAGACCCAGTACTTC.

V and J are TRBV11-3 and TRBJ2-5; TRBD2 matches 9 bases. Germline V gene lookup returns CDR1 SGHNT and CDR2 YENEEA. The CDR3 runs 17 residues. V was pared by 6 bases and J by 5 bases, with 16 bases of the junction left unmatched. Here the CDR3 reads CASRKRTYAGGPETQYF. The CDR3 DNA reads TGTGCCAGCAGAAAAAGGACGTATGCGGGAGGGCCGGAGACCCAGTACTTC.

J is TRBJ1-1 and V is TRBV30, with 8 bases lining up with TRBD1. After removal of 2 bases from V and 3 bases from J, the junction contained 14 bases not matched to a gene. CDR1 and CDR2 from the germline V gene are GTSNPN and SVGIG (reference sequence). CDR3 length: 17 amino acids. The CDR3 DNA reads TGTGCCTGGAGTATTCCCCGGCCCGGACAGGGAGACACTGAAGCTTTCTTT. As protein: CAWSIPRPGQGDTEAFF. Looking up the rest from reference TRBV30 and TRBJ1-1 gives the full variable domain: SQTIHQWPATLVQPVGSPLSLECTVEGTSNPNLYWYRQAAGRGLQLLFYSVGIGQISSEVPQNLSASRPQDRQFILSSKKLLLSDSGFYLCAWSIPRPGQGDTEAFFGQGTRLTVV.